This TCR beta chain emerged from a study of CXCR3-negative and CXCR3-positive naive CD8 T cells. The method, 5' RACE with UMI labels, was used to prepare the TRB cDNA libraries. TCRdb derives one entry per CDR3 protein from the 5' RACE reads, leaving out DNA. The table lists about 62,000 distinct CDR3 sequences. General study results and limits: The naive subsets expressed comparable surface CD5, and the authors inferred TCR strength from TRB CDR3 properties. CXCR3-negative naive cells had less hydrophobic TRB CDR3s than did CXCR3-positive naive cells.

As concerns this clonotype: What it binds is unknown.

CD45RO-CCR7+CD27+CD95- marked naive CD8+ T cells. The germline CDR1 and CDR2 sequences are SQVTM and ANQGSEA. The CDR3 has 14 residues. The chain recombines TRBV29-1 with TRBJ2-7; TCRdb outputs TRBD1, but without DNA this stays unchecked. Sequencing input: naive CXCR3- CD8+ T cells from blood. Subset here: CD45RO-CCR7+CD27+CD95- naive CD8+ T cells lacking CXCR3 (TNR3-). The source is a human donor in good health. Some clones in this sample may be carry-over from other donors' samples. The chain's CDR3 is CSVDGAGEPYEQYF.